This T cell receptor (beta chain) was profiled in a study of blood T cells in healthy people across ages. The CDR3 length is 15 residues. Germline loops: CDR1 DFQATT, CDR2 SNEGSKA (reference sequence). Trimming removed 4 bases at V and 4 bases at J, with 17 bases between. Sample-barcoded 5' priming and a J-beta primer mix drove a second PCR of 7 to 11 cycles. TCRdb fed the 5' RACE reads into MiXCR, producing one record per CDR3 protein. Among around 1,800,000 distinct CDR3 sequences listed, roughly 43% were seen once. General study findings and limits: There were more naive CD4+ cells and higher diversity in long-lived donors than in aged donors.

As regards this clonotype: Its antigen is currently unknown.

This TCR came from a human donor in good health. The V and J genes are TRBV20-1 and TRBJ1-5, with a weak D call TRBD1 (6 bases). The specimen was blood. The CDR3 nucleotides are TGCAGTGCTACCCAGACAGGTCTGAGGAATCAGCCCCAGCATTTT. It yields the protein CSATQTGLRNQPQHF.